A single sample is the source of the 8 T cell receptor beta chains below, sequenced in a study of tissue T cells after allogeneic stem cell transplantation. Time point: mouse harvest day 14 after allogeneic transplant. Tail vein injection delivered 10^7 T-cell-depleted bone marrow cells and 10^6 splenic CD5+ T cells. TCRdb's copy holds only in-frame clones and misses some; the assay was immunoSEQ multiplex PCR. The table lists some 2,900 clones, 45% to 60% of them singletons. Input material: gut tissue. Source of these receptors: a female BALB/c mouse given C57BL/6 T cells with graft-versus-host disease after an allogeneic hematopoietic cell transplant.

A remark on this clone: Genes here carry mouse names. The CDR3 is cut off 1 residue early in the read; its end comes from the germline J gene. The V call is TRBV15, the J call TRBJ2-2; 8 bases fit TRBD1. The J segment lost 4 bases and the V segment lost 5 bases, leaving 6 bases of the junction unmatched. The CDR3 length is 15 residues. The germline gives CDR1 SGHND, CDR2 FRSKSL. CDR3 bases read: TGTGCCAGCAGTCGACAGGGGACGGGCACCGGGCAGCTCTAC. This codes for CASSRQGTGTGQLY. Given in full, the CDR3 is CASSRQGTGTGQLYF.

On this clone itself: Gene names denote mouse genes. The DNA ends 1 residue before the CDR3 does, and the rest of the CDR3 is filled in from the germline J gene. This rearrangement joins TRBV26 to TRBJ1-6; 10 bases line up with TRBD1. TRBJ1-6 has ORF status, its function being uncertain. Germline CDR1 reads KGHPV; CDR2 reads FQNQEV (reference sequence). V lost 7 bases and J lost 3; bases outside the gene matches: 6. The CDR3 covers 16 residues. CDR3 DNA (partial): TGTGCCAGCACCTCCGGGACAGGGGTCTATAATTCGCCCCTCTAC. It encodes CASTSGTGVYNSPLY. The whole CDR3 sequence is CASTSGTGVYNSPLYF.

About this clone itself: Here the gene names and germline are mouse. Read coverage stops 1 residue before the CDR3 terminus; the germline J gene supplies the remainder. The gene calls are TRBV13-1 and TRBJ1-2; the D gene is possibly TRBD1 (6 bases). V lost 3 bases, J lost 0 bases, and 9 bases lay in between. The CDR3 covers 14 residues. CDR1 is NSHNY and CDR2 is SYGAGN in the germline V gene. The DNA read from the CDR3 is TGTGCCAGCAGTGGGGGACAAACAAACTCCGACTACACC. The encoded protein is CASSGGQTNSDYT. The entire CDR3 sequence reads CASSGGQTNSDYTF.

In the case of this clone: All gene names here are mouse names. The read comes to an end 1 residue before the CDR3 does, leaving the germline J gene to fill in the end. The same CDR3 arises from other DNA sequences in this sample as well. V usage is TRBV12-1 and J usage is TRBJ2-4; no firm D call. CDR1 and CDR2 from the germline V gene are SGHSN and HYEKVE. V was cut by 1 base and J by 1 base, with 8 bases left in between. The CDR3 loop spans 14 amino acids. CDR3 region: CASSLRGGQNTLYF. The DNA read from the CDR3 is TGTGCCAGCTCTCTGCGGGGAGGTCAAAACACCTTGTAC.

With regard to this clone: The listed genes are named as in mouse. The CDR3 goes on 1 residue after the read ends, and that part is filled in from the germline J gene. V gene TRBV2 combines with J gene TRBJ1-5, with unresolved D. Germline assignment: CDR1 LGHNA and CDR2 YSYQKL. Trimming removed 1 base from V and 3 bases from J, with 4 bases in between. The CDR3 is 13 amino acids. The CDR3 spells CASSQAANQAPLF. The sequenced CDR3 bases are TGTGCCAGCAGCCAAGCGGCCAACCAGGCTCCGCTT.

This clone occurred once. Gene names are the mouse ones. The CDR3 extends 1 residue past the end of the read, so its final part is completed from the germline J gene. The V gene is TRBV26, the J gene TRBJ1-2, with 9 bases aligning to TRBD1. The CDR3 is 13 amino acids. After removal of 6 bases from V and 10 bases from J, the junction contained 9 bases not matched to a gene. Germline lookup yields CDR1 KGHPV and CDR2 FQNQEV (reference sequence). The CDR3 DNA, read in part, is TGTGCCAGCAGCCGCGGGACAGGGTCCCCCTACACC. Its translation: CASSRGTGSPYT. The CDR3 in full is CASSRGTGSPYTF.

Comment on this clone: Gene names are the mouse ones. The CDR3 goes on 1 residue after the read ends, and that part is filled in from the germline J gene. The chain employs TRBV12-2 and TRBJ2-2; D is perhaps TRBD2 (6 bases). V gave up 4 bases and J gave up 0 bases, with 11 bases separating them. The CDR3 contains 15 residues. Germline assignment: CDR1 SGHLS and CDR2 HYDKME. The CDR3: CASSPAGANTGQLYF. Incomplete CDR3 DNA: TGTGCCAGCTCCCCGGCTGGGGCAAACACCGGGCAGCTCTAC. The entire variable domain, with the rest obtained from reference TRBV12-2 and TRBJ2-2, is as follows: NSGVVQSPRYIIKGKGERSILKCIPISGHLSVAWYQQTQGQELKFFIQHYDKMERDKGNLPSRFSVQQFDDYHSEMNMSALELEDSAVYFCASSPAGANTGQLYFGEGSKLTVL.

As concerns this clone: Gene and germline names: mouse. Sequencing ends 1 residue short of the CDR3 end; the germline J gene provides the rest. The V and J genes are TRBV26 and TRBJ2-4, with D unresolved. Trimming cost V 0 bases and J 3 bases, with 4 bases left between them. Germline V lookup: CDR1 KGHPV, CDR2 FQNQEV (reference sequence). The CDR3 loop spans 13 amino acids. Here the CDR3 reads CASSLSQQNTLYF. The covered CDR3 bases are TGTGCCAGCAGTCTGTCACAACAAAACACCTTGTAC.